The 15 T cell receptor beta chains below come from one sample, sequenced in a study of CD8 T cells in Susac syndrome. RNA amounts of roughly 0.45 to 1 ug underwent reverse transcription with random hexamers. TCRdb itself ran the immunoSEQ multiplex PCR reads through MiXCR, one entry per CDR3 protein. The data show roughly 200,000 distinct CDR3 sequences, approximately 94% seen once. Sequenced material: CD4+ T cells from PBMCs. Receptor source: a human donor in good health.

The V call is TRBV29-1, the J call TRBJ2-6; D is uncertain. Germline V lookup: CDR1 SQVTM, CDR2 ANQGSEA. The CDR3 is 13 amino acids. The germline V and J ends were trimmed by 7 bases and 1 base, with 8 bases remaining between them. CDR3 residues: CSAGGSGANVLTF. The CDR3 region has the DNA TGCAGCGCCGGTGGGTCTGGGGCCAACGTCCTGACTTTC.

The chain employs TRBV7-2 and TRBJ2-1; 8 nucleotides agree with TRBD2. Germline loops: CDR1 SGHTA, CDR2 FQGNSA. Trimming at V came to 2 bases and at J to 0 bases, leaving 6 bases not matched to a gene. This CDR3 has 17 residues. This CDR3 reads CASSLTGRDSSYNEQFF. CDR3 coding DNA: TGTGCCAGCAGCTTAACCGGGAGGGATAGCTCCTACAATGAGCAGTTCTTC. Supplemented by reference TRBV7-2 and TRBJ2-1, the full variable domain reads GAGVSQSPSNKVTEKGKDVELRCDPISGHTALYWYRQSLGQGLEFLIYFQGNSAPDKSGLPSDRFSAERTGGSVSTLTIQRTQQEDSAVYLCASSLTGRDSSYNEQFFGPGTRLTVL.

The chain uses TRBV5-4 and TRBJ2-5; 10 positions agree with TRBD2. Trimming at V came to 4 bases and at J to 3 bases, leaving 3 bases not matched to a gene. Germline V CDR1 and CDR2: SGHNT, YYREEE (reference sequence). The CDR3 has 14 amino acids. The CDR3 reads CASSPSGREETQYF. The CDR3 DNA sequence: TGTGCCAGCAGCCCCAGCGGGAGGGAAGAGACCCAGTACTTC.

The chain recombines TRBV20-1 with TRBJ2-3; D remains unclear. This CDR3 comprises 14 residues. CDR1 DFQATT and CDR2 SNEGSKA come from the germline V gene (reference sequence). V was cut by 3 bases and J by 2 bases, with 12 bases left in between. This CDR3 reads CSASPQRITDTQYF. The CDR3 coding sequence is TGCAGTGCTAGTCCGCAGAGGATCACAGATACGCAGTATTTT.

This clonotype was seen only once. The chain uses TRBV6-5 and TRBJ2-7; TRBD1 matches 9 bases. The germline V gene encodes CDR1 MNHEY and CDR2 SVGAGI. The length of the CDR3 is 16 residues. After removal of 5 bases from V and 1 base from J, the junction contained 9 bases not matched to a gene. The CDR3 DNA reads as TGTGCCAGCAGTAACGACTGGGACAGGGAATCCTACGAGCAGTACTTC. This translates into CASSNDWDRESYEQYF.

V gene TRBV4-3 combines with J gene TRBJ1-5, with a possible D match to TRBD1 (5 bases). The CDR3 contains 13 residues. V was clipped by 1 base and J by 9 bases, with 10 bases between them. Germline CDR1 LGHNA, CDR2 YSLEER. The CDR3 region is CASSQVGARPQHF. In DNA form, the CDR3 reads TGCGCCAGCAGCCAAGTCGGGGCAAGGCCCCAGCATTTT.

This sequence joins TRBV28 and TRBJ2-7, with TRBD2 matching over 16 bases. The CDR3 extends over 16 amino acids. Unmatched junction bases numbered 6, after V lost 4 bases and J lost 6 bases. Germline V gene lookup returns CDR1 MDHEN and CDR2 SYDVKM. The CDR3 spells CASSSGTSGRASEQYF. The CDR3 nucleotides read TGTGCCAGCAGTTCCGGGACTAGCGGGAGGGCTAGCGAGCAGTACTTC. Full variable domain (outside the CDR3, taken from reference TRBV28 and TRBJ2-7): DVKVTQSSRYLVKRTGEKVFLECVQDMDHENMFWYRQDPGLGLRLIYFSYDVKMKEKGDIPEGYSVSREKKERFSLILESASTNQTSMYLCASSSGTSGRASEQYFGPGTRLTVT.

This clonotype was counted once. This chain connects TRBV30 to TRBJ1-2; D is undetermined. V lost 5 bases, J lost 3 bases, and 13 bases lay in between. The CDR3 extends over 13 amino acids. The germline gives CDR1 GTSNPN, CDR2 SVGIG (reference sequence). CDR3 sequence reads: CAWSSARDYGYTF. CDR3 bases: TGTGCCTGGTCATCGGCTCGAGACTATGGCTACACCTTC.

V usage is TRBV24-1 and J usage is TRBJ2-7, with 11 bases aligning to TRBD1. This CDR3 contains 14 residues. Germline V gene sequence: CDR1 KGHDR, CDR2 SFDVKD. Trimming removed 4 bases from V and 4 bases from J; junction bases left unmatched: 2. The CDR3 DNA is TGTGCCACCAGTGAAGGACAGGGGGCTTACGAGCAGTACTTC. Its protein is CATSEGQGAYEQYF.

This chain connects TRBV27 to TRBJ2-2; D is possibly TRBD1 or TRBD2 (5 bases each). The CDR3 totals 15 residues. The germline V gene has CDR1 MNHEY and CDR2 SMNVEV (reference sequence). V lost 2 bases to trimming and J lost 2 bases, with 9 bases between them. The CDR3 sequence is CASSLRDPNTGELFF. CDR3 nucleotides: TGTGCCAGCAGTTTAAGGGACCCTAACACCGGGGAGCTGTTTTTT.

The chain couples TRBV12-3 or TRBV12-4 to TRBJ1-2; D is ambiguous. This CDR3 has 17 residues. The V and J ends lost 1 base and 0 bases respectively, with 15 bases between them. The CDR3 spells CASSLGKGPKTNYGYTF. For the CDR3, the DNA is TGTGCCAGCAGTTTAGGAAAGGGCCCGAAGACTAACTATGGCTACACCTTC.

The sample holds a few counts of this clonotype. The chain has TRBV12-3 or TRBV12-4 and TRBJ1-5; the D is unclear. CDR3 size: 16 residues. V dropped 8 bases and J dropped 0 bases, with 17 bases sitting between them. The CDR3 region has the DNA TGTGCCAGCTCCTTGGGAGGGAGGTATAGCAATCAGCCCCAGCATTTT. Translation: CASSLGGRYSNQPQHF.

The chain employs TRBV27 and TRBJ2-7, with 7 bases identical to TRBD2. The V and J ends lost 1 base and 3 bases, in that order; junction bases with no gene match: 6. CDR3 size: 15 residues. Germline V gene sequence: CDR1 MNHEY, CDR2 SMNVEV (reference sequence). CDR3: CASSLLGGSYYEQYF. The CDR3 nucleotides read TGTGCCAGCAGTTTATTAGGCGGGAGCTACTACGAGCAGTACTTC.

This rearrangement joins TRBV28 to TRBJ2-2; unclear D gene. V gave up 4 bases and J gave up 0 bases, with 12 bases separating them. The CDR3 spans 16 residues. Germline lookup yields CDR1 MDHEN and CDR2 SYDVKM. The CDR3 protein is CASSWSRFSNTGELFF. The CDR3 nucleotides read TGTGCCAGCAGTTGGTCAAGATTTTCGAACACCGGGGAGCTGTTTTTT.

This chain uses TRBV29-1 with TRBJ2-7, with D possibly being TRBD2 (6 bases). From germline, CDR1 is SQVTM and CDR2 ANQGSEA. The V end was cut by 3 bases, the J end by 5 bases, with 17 bases between. The CDR3 covers 14 residues. Here the CDR3 reads CSVENRGLVHEQYF. CDR3 sequence (DNA): TGCAGCGTTGAGAATCGGGGGTTAGTCCACGAGCAGTACTTC.